The 18 T cell receptor beta chains given below trace back to one sample, sequenced in a study of Graves' ophthalmopathy and Graves' hyperthyroidism. Using RNA transcripts, the TCR beta CDR3 regions were amplified. Second-round multiplex PCR followed a first-round RT-PCR using HTBI primers. In TCRdb, the multiplex PCR reads were re-called with MiXCR into one record per CDR3 protein. The sample has 400,000 or so distinct CDR3 sequences; less than 20% are singletons. Sequencing input: peripheral blood. These receptor sequences come from a woman between 18 and 29 years old with stable Graves' hyperthyroidism.

This clonotype was observed many times. This chain uses TRBV6-1 with TRBJ1-2; D is perhaps TRBD1 (5 bases). The ends were cut back, 8 bases at V and 8 bases at J, with 12 bases in the middle. Germline CDR1 and CDR2: MNHNS and SASEGT. This CDR3 region has 11 residues. CDR3 DNA sequence: TGTGCCAGCCACGGGGGTCAGGGCTACACCTTC. This gives the protein CASHGGQGYTF.

This clonotype was recorded many times. V is TRBV27 and J is TRBJ1-1, with 8 bases that match TRBD1. The germline gives CDR1 MNHEY, CDR2 SMNVEV (reference sequence). The CDR3 is 13 amino acids. V lost 10 bases, J lost 0 bases, and 4 bases stayed unmatched. CDR3 coding DNA: TGTGCCACCGGGACAGGCCTGAACACTGAAGCTTTCTTT. Its translation is CATGTGLNTEAFF.

This clonotype was detected ten times or more. At one end, the junction sequence differs from germline, possibly due to a read error. The genes are TRBV7-9 and TRBJ1-1; TRBD1 matches 8 bases. Germline V CDR1 and CDR2: SEHNR, FQNEAQ (reference sequence). The CDR3 loop spans 16 amino acids. For the CDR3, the DNA is TGTGCCAGCAGCCCAAGGACAGGGTCCCTCTATTCTGAAGTTTTCTTT. Translating gives CASSPRTGSLYSEVFF.

This clonotype was counted between two and nine times. The chain couples TRBV27 to TRBJ1-6; D call uncertain. Per the germline V gene, CDR1 is MNHEY and CDR2 is SMNVEV (reference sequence). The CDR3 length is 20 residues. V was trimmed by 0 bases and J by 3 bases, leaving 21 bases between them. CDR3 DNA sequence: TGTGCCAGCAGTTTATCGTACGCCTTTCCGTTCACAAACTATAATTCACCCCTCCACTTT. Its protein product is CASSLSYAFPFTNYNSPLHF.

This clonotype occurred many times. The V and J genes are TRBV9 and TRBJ2-5, with TRBD2 matching 9 bases. Looked up from germline, CDR1 is SGDLS and CDR2 is YYNGEE. The CDR3 extends over 16 amino acids. After removal of 3 bases from V and 1 base from J, the junction contained 7 bases not matched to a gene. As DNA, the CDR3 is TGTGCCAGCAGCGCCGGTGGAGCGGGGGGCCAAGAGACCCAGTACTTC. Translation: CASSAGGAGGQETQYF.

This clonotype showed up many times. The CDR3 DNA sequence: TGTGCCAGTAGCCATAGCGGGGGGGCCTGGGAGACCCAGTACTTC. Its translation is CASSHSGGAWETQYF. This rearrangement joins TRBV19 to TRBJ2-5; the match to TRBD2 covers 11 bases. Unmatched junction bases numbered 8, after V lost 6 bases and J lost 5 bases. This CDR3 region has 15 residues. Germline CDR1 reads LNHDA; CDR2 reads SQIVND (reference sequence).

This clonotype was seen ten or more times. The chain couples TRBV10-2 to TRBJ1-3; D not resolved. With 4 bases removed from V and 0 bases from J, the gap between germline ends came to 10 bases. The CDR3 runs 15 residues. Germline V lookup: CDR1 WSHSY, CDR2 SAAADI. CDR3 bases: TGCGCCAGCAGTGGGGGAGAGATCTCTGGAAACACCATATATTTT. It yields the protein CASSGGEISGNTIYF.

This clonotype was found many times. V and J are TRBV19 and TRBJ1-2; 8 bases fit TRBD1. Germline CDR1 and CDR2: LNHDA and SQIVND (reference sequence). This CDR3 contains 13 residues. With 5 bases clipped from V and 6 bases from J, the junction kept 5 bases outside the gene matches. CDR3 in DNA: TGTGCCAGTAGTCAAAACAGGGGGGATGGCTACACCTTC. Amino acids: CASSQNRGDGYTF.

The sample holds many counts of this clonotype. The chain joins TRBV27 to TRBJ2-7; D might be TRBD1 or TRBD2, each matching 7 bases. Germline V lookup: CDR1 MNHEY, CDR2 SMNVEV (reference sequence). Trimming shortened V by 6 bases and J by 2 bases, and 26 bases separated the two germline ends. The CDR3 totals 18 residues. The CDR3 nucleotides are TGTGCCAGCAGACTTCGGGGGGACAGCTCCCGTGGGCCCTACGAGCAGTACTTC. Translating gives CASRLRGDSSRGPYEQYF.

The genes are TRBV13 and TRBJ2-7, with 8 nucleotides matching TRBD1. J was trimmed by 6 bases and V by 0 bases; bases with no gene match: 13. Germline V gene sequence: CDR1 PRHDT, CDR2 FYEKMQ (reference sequence). CDR3 size: 17 residues. The chain's CDR3 is CASSLGVVTGGRVEQYF. CDR3 nucleotide sequence: TGTGCCAGCAGCTTAGGCGTGGTTACAGGGGGAAGAGTCGAGCAGTACTTC.

This clonotype occurred many times. The chain uses TRBV6-1 and TRBJ1-1; a possible D gene is TRBD1 (5 bases). The V gene lost 2 bases and the J gene lost 2 bases, with 18 bases spanning the gap. Germline V gene lookup returns CDR1 MNHNS and CDR2 SASEGT. This CDR3 contains 17 residues. The CDR3: CASSERGLLGDNTEAFF. Here the CDR3 DNA reads TGTGCCAGCAGTGAAAGGGGACTCTTAGGGGACAACACTGAAGCTTTCTTT.

This clonotype was seen ten or more times. The V gene is TRBV19, the J gene TRBJ1-3; D uncertain. This CDR3 is 14 amino acids long. The germline V gene has CDR1 LNHDA and CDR2 SQIVND (reference sequence). The ends were cut back, 4 bases at V and 0 bases at J, with 7 bases in the middle. CDR3 nucleotides: TGTGCCAGTAGTACGGGTTCCTCTGGAAACACCATATATTTT. Amino acids: CASSTGSSGNTIYF.

At least ten counts were recorded for this clonotype. This chain uses TRBV5-1 with TRBJ2-6, with TRBD1 matching over 7 bases. V dropped 3 bases and J dropped 4; count of bases not matched to a gene: 7. Per the germline V gene, CDR1 is SGHRS and CDR2 is YFSETQ. This CDR3 spans 16 amino acids. The CDR3 protein is CASSYDRAGGANVLTF. The DNA for the CDR3 is TGCGCCAGCAGCTACGACAGGGCGGGCGGGGCCAACGTCCTGACTTTC.

Ten or more counts support this clonotype. The V and J genes are TRBV7-2 and TRBJ2-7, with D uncertain. The CDR3 extends over 13 amino acids. Germline loops: CDR1 SGHTA, CDR2 FQGNSA. V lost 1 base to trimming and J lost 6 bases, with 10 bases between them. CDR3 protein: CASSLGAGREQYF. Here the CDR3 DNA reads TGTGCCAGCAGCTTAGGGGCTGGTCGCGAGCAGTACTTC.

The count of this clonotype is one. The genes are TRBV10-1 and TRBJ2-1; 8 bases are shared with TRBD1. Germline values: CDR1 WNHNN, CDR2 SYGVQD (reference sequence). Trimming cost V 0 bases and J 3 bases; bases outside gene matches: 1. The CDR3 length is 15 residues. The CDR3 is CASSESGQGYNEQFF. CDR3 DNA: TGCGCCAGCAGTGAGTCAGGACAGGGCTACAATGAGCAGTTCTTC.

This clonotype was seen repeatedly, ten times or more. The rearrangement uses TRBV19 and TRBJ1-1, with 10 bases lining up with TRBD1. V lost 3 bases and J lost 8; bases outside the gene matches: 6. CDR3 length: 14 residues. The germline V gene encodes CDR1 LNHDA and CDR2 SQIVND (reference sequence). The CDR3 sequence is CASSMTGGSREAFF. In DNA, the CDR3 is TGTGCCAGTAGTATGACAGGGGGCAGTCGAGAAGCTTTCTTT.

The sample holds many counts of this clonotype. This rearrangement joins TRBV12-3 or TRBV12-4 to TRBJ1-1, with D uncertain. The CDR3 spans 16 residues. V gave up 0 bases and J gave up 1 base, with 12 bases separating them. The CDR3: CASSLALGRGNTEAFF. In DNA form, the CDR3 reads TGTGCCAGCAGTTTAGCCCTCGGCCGTGGGAACACTGAAGCTTTCTTT.

A note on this clonotype: A clone one base away is much larger, so this may be a read error. The V and J genes are TRBV12-3 or TRBV12-4 and TRBJ2-2, with 8 bases identical to TRBD2. The CDR3 has 15 amino acids. CDR3 residues: CASSPGTRHTGELCF. In nucleotides, the CDR3 is TGTGCCAGCAGTCCCGGGACTAGGCACACCGGGGAGCTGTGTTTT.